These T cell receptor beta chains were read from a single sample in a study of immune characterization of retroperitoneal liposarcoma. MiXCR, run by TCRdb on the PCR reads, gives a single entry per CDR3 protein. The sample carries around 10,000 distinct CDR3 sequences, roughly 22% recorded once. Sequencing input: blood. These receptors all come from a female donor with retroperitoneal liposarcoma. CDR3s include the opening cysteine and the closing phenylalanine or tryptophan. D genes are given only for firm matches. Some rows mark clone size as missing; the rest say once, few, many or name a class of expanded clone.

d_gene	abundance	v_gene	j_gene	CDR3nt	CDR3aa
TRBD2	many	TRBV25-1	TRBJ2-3	TGTGCCAGCAGTTTTAGCGGGAGGGCCGCAGATACGCAGTATTTT	CASSFSGRAADTQYF
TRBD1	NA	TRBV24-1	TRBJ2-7	TGTGCCACCAGTTCGGGACAGGGGTCTGTCGAGCAGTACTTC	CATSSGQGSVEQYF
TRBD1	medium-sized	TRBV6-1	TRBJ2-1	TGTGCCAGCAGTGGGTGGGACAGGGGGCACAATGAGCAGTTCTTC	CASSGWDRGHNEQFF
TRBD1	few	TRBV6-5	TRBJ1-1	TGTGCCAGCAGTTATACCGGGACAGTTGGGACTGAAGCTTTCTTT	CASSYTGTVGTEAFF
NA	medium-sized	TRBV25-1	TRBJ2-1	TGTGCCAGCAGTGATTCTCTCTACAATGAGCAGTTCTTC	CASSDSLYNEQFF
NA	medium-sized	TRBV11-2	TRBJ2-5	TGTGCCAGCAGCTCTCGAATGCGCCACAGGGAAGAGACCCAGTACTTC	CASSSRMRHREETQYF
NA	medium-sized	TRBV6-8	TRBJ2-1	TGTGCCAGCAGGTTTGTGAGCTCCTACAATGAGCAGTTCTTC	CASRFVSSYNEQFF
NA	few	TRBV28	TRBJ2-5	TGTGCCAGCAGGGGTGGCAGAGAGTACCAAGAGACCCAGTACTTC	CASRGGREYQETQYF
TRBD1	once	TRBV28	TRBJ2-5	TGTGCCAGCAGTATCCCGACAGGGTCAGAGACCCAGTACTTC	CASSIPTGSETQYF
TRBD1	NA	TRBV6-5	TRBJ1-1	TGTGCCAGCAGTTCAGGGTCATCAGGGGGGAACACTGAAGCTTTCTTT	CASSSGSSGGNTEAFF
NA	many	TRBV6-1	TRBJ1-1	TGTGCCAGCAGTCCGGGAACAGAAAGGATTGAAGCTTTCTTT	CASSPGTERIEAFF
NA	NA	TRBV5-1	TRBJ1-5	TGCGCCAGCAGCTTGGGGATCGGTGCAAGGCAGCCCCAGCATTTT	CASSLGIGARQPQHF
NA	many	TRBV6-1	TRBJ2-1	TGTGCCAGCAGCCCGGAGGGGACAAATCCCTACAATGAGCAGTTCTTC	CASSPEGTNPYNEQFF
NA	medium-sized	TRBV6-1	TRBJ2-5	TGTGCCAGCAGTGAGAGTATAGGGGTAGGGCAAGAGACCCAGTACTTC	CASSESIGVGQETQYF
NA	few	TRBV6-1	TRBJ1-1	TGTGCCAGCAGTGTCGAGGGGGACACTGAAGCTTTCTTT	CASSVEGDTEAFF
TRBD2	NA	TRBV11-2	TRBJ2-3	TGTGCCAGCAGCTTGGGACTAGCTCGTCCAGATACGCAGTATTTT	CASSLGLARPDTQYF
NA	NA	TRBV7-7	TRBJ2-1	TGTGCTAGCAGCCAGGGGGGGGGAAGCGGGATTGATGAGCAGTTCTTC	CASSQGGGSGIDEQFF
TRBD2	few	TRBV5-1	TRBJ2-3	TGCGCCAGCAGAATAGGTAGCGGGTCGACTAGCACAGATACGCAGTATTTT	CASRIGSGSTSTDTQYF
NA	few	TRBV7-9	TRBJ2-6	TGTGCCAGCAGCTTAAATCGCGGGGACACTGGGGCCAACGTCCTGACTTTC	CASSLNRGDTGANVLTF
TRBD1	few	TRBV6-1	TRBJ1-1	TGTGCCAGCAATACAGGGGGCCTGGGGGGAACTGAAGCTTTCTTT	CASNTGGLGGTEAFF
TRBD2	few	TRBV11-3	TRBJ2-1	TGTGCCAGCAGTTGGCTAGCGGAAAACAATGAGCAGTTCTTC	CASSWLAENNEQFF
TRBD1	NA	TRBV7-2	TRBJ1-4	TGTGCCAGCAGCCTACAGGGGGCTGTGGCAACTAATGAAAAACTGTTTTTT	CASSLQGAVATNEKLFF
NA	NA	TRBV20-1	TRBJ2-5	TGCAGTGCCAGGGGTCAAGAGACCCAGTACTTC	CSARGQETQYF
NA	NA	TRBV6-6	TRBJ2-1	TGTGCCAGCAGTTACTCGATTACCAGCTCCTACAATGAGCAGTTCTTC	CASSYSITSSYNEQFF
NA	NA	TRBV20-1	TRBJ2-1	TGCAGTGTAACCCAAGGAGGAACCTACAATGAGCAGTTCTTC	CSVTQGGTYNEQFF
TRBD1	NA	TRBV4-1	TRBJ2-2	TGCGCCAGCAGCCAGACCGGGACAGGCATCACCGGGGAGCTGTTTTTT	CASSQTGTGITGELFF
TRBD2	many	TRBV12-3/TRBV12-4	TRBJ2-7	TGTGCCAGCAGCCCTAGCGGGAGAATCGAGCAGTACTTC	CASSPSGRIEQYF
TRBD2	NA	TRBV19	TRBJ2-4	TGTGCCAGTATGGCGGGAGGGCTAGAAGGCAAAAACATTCAGTACTTC	CASMAGGLEGKNIQYF
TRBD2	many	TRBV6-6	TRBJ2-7	TGTGCCAGCAGTTACCAGGGACTAGCGAACTACGAGCAGTACTTC	CASSYQGLANYEQYF
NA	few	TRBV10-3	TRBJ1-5	TGTGCCATCGCGGAGAATAGCAATCAGCCCCAGCATTTT	CAIAENSNQPQHF
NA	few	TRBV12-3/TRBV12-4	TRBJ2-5	TGTGCCAGCAGTCCGGACATACAAGAGACCCAGTACTTC	CASSPDIQETQYF
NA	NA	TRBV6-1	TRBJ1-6	TGTGCCACCCTGGTGGGGGGTAATTCACCCCTCCACTTT	CATLVGGNSPLHF
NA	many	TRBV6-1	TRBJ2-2	TGTGCCAGCAGCCTACTCAGCGAGAACACCGGGGAGCTGTTTTTT	CASSLLSENTGELFF
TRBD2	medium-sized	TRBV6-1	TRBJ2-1	TGTGCCAGCAGGACGGCTAGCGGGTACAATGAGCAGTTCTTC	CASRTASGYNEQFF
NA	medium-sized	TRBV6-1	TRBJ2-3	TGTGCCAGCACCCACCCCGCTGGGGGCACAGATACGCAGTATTTT	CASTHPAGGTDTQYF
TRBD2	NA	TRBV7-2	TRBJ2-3	TGTGCCAGCAGCCCTGCCAGCGGGAGCTTGGATACGCAGTATTTT	CASSPASGSLDTQYF
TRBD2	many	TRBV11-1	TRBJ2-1	TGTGCCAGCAGCTTAGCCTCCGGAGTAGCGGGAGGGCGCAGCTCCTACAATGAGCAGTTCTTC	CASSLASGVAGGRSSYNEQFF
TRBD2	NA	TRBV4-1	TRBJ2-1	TGTGCCAGCAGCCAAGATTTGGGGACTAGCGGGAGGGGTGGCTACGAGCAGTTCTTC	CASSQDLGTSGRGGYEQFF
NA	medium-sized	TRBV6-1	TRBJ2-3	TGTGCCAGCAGTGAAATGCGGGGCACAGATACGCAGTATTTT	CASSEMRGTDTQYF
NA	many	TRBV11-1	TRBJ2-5	TGTGCCAGCAGCTTAGGGGCGGAGACCCAGTACTTC	CASSLGAETQYF
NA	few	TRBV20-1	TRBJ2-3	TGCAGTGCTAGAGATCCCCCAGATACGCAGTATTTT	CSARDPPDTQYF
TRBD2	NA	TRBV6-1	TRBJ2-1	TGTGCCAGCGGTGAAAAAGCGGGGGACTACAATGAGCAGTTCTTC	CASGEKAGDYNEQFF
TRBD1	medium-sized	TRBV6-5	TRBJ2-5	TGTGCCAGCAGTTACGGGGACAGCGACGGGACCCAGTACTTC	CASSYGDSDGTQYF
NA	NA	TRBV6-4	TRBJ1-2	TGTGCCAGTGATACAGCGCTATATGGCTACACCTTC	CASDTALYGYTF
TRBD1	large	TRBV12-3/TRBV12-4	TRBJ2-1	TGTGCCAGCAGGAGGACAGGGAAAAGTTACAATGAGCAGTTCTTC	CASRRTGKSYNEQFF
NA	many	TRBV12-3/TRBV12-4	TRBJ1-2	TGTGCCAGCAGTTTAGCGGTGGCAGGCTATGGCTACACCTTC	CASSLAVAGYGYTF
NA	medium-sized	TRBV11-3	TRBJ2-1	TGTGCCAGCAGCTTAGAAGGGAAAAACAATGAGCAGTTCTTC	CASSLEGKNNEQFF
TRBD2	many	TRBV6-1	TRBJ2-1	TGTGCCAGCACGGGGGGGGGTGGCAATGAGCAGTTCTTC	CASTGGGGNEQFF
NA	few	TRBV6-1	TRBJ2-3	TGTGCCAGCAGTGAAGCGCCAGGTCCCCCCAAAGAGCAGTATTTT	CASSEAPGPPKEQYF
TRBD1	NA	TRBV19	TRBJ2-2	TGTGCCAGTAGGCCCACAGGGGGCGGCGGGGAGCTGTTTTTT	CASRPTGGGGELFF